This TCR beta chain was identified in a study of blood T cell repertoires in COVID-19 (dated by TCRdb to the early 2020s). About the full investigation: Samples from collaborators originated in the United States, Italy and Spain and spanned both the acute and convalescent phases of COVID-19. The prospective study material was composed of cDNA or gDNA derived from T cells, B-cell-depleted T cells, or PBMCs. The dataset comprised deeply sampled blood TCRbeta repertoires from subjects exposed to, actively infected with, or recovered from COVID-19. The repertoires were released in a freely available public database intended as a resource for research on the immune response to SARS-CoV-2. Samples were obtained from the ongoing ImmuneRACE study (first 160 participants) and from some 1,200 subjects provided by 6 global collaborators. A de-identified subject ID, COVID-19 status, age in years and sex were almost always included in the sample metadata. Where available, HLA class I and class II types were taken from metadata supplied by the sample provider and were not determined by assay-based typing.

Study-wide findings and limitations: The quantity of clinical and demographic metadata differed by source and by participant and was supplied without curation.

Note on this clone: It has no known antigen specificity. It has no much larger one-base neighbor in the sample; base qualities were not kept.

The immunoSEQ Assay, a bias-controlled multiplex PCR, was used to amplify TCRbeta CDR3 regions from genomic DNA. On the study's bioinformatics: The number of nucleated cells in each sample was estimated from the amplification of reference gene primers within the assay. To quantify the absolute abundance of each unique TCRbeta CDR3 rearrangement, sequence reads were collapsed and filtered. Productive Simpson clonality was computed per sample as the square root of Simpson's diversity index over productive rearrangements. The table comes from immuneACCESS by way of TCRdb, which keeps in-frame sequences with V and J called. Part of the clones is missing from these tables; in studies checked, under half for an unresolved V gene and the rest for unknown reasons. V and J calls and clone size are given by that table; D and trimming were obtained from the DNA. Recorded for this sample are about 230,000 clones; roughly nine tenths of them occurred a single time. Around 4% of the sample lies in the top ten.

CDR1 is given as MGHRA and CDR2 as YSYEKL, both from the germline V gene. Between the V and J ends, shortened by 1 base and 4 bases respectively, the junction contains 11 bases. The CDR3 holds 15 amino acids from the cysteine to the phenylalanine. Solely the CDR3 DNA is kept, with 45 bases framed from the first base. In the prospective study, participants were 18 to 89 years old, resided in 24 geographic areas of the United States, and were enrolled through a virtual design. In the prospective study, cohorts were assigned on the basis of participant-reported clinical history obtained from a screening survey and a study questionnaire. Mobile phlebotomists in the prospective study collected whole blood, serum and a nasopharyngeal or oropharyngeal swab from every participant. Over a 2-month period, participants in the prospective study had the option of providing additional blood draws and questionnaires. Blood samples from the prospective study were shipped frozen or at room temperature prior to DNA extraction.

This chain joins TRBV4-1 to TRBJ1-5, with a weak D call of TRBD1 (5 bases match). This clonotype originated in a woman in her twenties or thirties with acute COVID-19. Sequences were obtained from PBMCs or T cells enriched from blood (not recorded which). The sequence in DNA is TGCGCCAGCAGCCAAGGGGGACTCTCGAATCAGCCCCAGCATTTT. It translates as CASSQGGLSNQPQHF.